These 24 T cell receptor beta chains originate from one sample sequenced in a study of OX40 agonist ivuxolimab in advanced cancers. Using immunoSEQ multiplex PCR, the repertoire was profiled, and TCRdb retains in-frame clones only, with some absent. The table has 55,000 to 65,000 clones, 75% to 90% seen once. This specimen was CD4+ or CD8+ T cells sorted from blood, taken in a trial of the OX40 agonist ivuxolimab. The receptors here all came from an adult with an advanced solid tumor such as melanoma, head and neck, liver or kidney cancer.

This clone has only one observation. The rearrangement links TRBV28 to TRBJ1-1; 9 bases match TRBD1. The CDR3 length is 17 residues. Germline loops: CDR1 MDHEN, CDR2 SYDVKM. The J segment lost 4 bases and the V segment lost 4 bases, leaving 13 bases of the junction unmatched. In DNA, the CDR3 is TGTGCCAGCAGTTCGACGGGACAGGGCCTCGCTCGCACTGAAGCTTTCTTT. Translation gives CASSSTGQGLARTEAFF.

The chain employs TRBV5-1 and TRBJ2-5, with 10 bases aligning to TRBD2. The CDR3 sequence is 16 residues long. Trimming removed 0 bases from V and 5 bases from J; junction bases left unmatched: 7. Germline CDR1 and CDR2: SGHRS and YFSETQ. The CDR3 nucleotides read TGCGCCAGCAGCTTGGAAGTACTAGCGGGACTGGAGACCCAGTACTTC. Translating it yields CASSLEVLAGLETQYF. The full variable domain, in which reference TRBV5-1 and TRBJ2-5 provide the parts outside the CDR3, is KAGVTQTPRYLIKTRGQQVTLSCSPISGHRSVSWYQQTPGQGLQFLFEYFSETQRNKGNFPGRFSGRQFSNSRSEMNVSTLELGDSALYLCASSLEVLAGLETQYFGPGTRLLVL.

V gene TRBV10-2 combines with J gene TRBJ2-7, with 8 bases lining up with TRBD2. The germline gives CDR1 WSHSY, CDR2 SAAADI. The CDR3 length is 16 residues. The V and J ends lost 0 bases and 3 bases, in that order; junction bases with no gene match: 7. The CDR3 here is CASSESSGGSLYEQYF. The CDR3 coding sequence is TGCGCCAGCAGTGAGTCTTCGGGGGGGTCCCTCTACGAGCAGTACTTC.

This clone is a singleton in its sample. This chain connects TRBV6-5 to TRBJ2-1; no definite D call. The germline V gene encodes CDR1 MNHEY and CDR2 SVGAGI. CDR3 length equals 13 residues. Deletions cut 3 bases from V and 9 bases from J, with 12 bases between. The CDR3 nucleotides are TGTGCCAGCAGTTATAGGGCCCCAGGTGAGCAGTTCTTC. This codes for CASSYRAPGEQFF.

V is TRBV5-4 and J is TRBJ1-6, with 7 bases that match TRBD1. This CDR3 spans 16 amino acids. The V gene's germline CDR1 is SGHNT and CDR2 YYREEE (reference sequence). J was trimmed by 7 bases and V by 5 bases; bases with no gene match: 12. CDR3: CASRFGNRGINSPLHF. The CDR3, as DNA: TGTGCCAGCAGATTTGGAAACAGGGGCATCAATTCACCCCTCCACTTT.

The chain employs TRBV5-1 and TRBJ1-2; possible D gene TRBD1, 5 bases. Between the trimmed V and J ends, which lost 2 bases and 2 bases, there was a span of 7 bases. CDR1 SGHRS and CDR2 YFSETQ come from the germline V gene. This CDR3 comprises 13 residues. CDR3: CASSFRTNYGYTF. CDR3 in DNA: TGCGCCAGCAGCTTCAGGACAAACTATGGCTACACCTTC.

V is TRBV19 and J is TRBJ1-4; D remains ambiguous. Trimming pared 3 bases from V and 0 bases from J, leaving 17 bases between. The CDR3 has 18 amino acids. Germline V gives CDR1 LNHDA, CDR2 SQIVND (reference sequence). CDR3: CASSIPISEVATNEKLFF. The CDR3 bases are TGTGCCAGTAGTATCCCCATCTCCGAAGTCGCAACTAATGAAAAACTGTTTTTT. Together with reference TRBV19 and TRBJ1-4, the CDR3 gives the full variable domain: DGGITQSPKYLFRKEGQNVTLSCEQNLNHDAMYWYRQDPGQGLRLIYYSQIVNDFQKGDIAEGYSVSREKKESFPLTVTSAQKNPTAFYLCASSIPISEVATNEKLFFGSGTQLSVL.

V is TRBV28 and J is TRBJ1-2; TRBD1 agrees at 9 bases. V gave up 6 bases and J gave up 3 bases; unmatched junction bases: 5. Germline loops: CDR1 MDHEN, CDR2 SYDVKM. The CDR3 contains 14 residues. In DNA form, the CDR3 reads TGTGCCAGCAGCAACAGGGGGCGCGACTATGGCTACACCTTC. Amino acids: CASSNRGRDYGYTF.

The chain links TRBV2 to TRBJ2-3; D is tentatively TRBD1 or TRBD2 (5 bases each). From germline, CDR1 is SNHLY and CDR2 FYNNEI. The CDR3 has 15 residues. V was trimmed by 3 bases and J by 1 base, leaving 11 bases between them. The CDR3 protein is CASSEFRDGTDTQYF. CDR3 nucleotides: TGTGCCAGCAGTGAGTTCCGGGACGGCACAGATACGCAGTATTTT.

The chain couples TRBV2 to TRBJ1-5; no clear D gene. Germline V lookup: CDR1 SNHLY, CDR2 FYNNEI. The CDR3 covers 15 residues. V was pared by 4 bases and J by 1 base, with 11 bases between. The CDR3 is CASSGGGPSNQPQHF. CDR3 bases: TGTGCCAGCAGTGGTGGAGGCCCAAGCAATCAGCCCCAGCATTTT.

The chain links TRBV4-2 to TRBJ2-7, with 11 positions matching TRBD2. This CDR3 is 16 amino acids long. V lost 4 bases, J lost 1 base, and 6 bases stayed unmatched. Germline loops: CDR1 LGHNA, CDR2 YNFKEQ. The CDR3 region is CASSRDTSGGSYEQYF. DNA for the CDR3: TGTGCCAGCAGCCGAGACACTAGCGGGGGTTCCTACGAGCAGTACTTC.

The chain links TRBV27 to TRBJ2-7; possible D gene TRBD2, 7 bases. V lost 2 bases, J lost 3 bases, and 17 bases lay in between. This CDR3 has 16 amino acids. The germline gives CDR1 MNHEY, CDR2 SMNVEV (reference sequence). The CDR3 region has the DNA TGTGCCAGCAGTTTAGAGTCGGGGGGCACGAGCTACGAGCAGTACTTC. Amino acid sequence: CASSLESGGTSYEQYF.

The chain joins TRBV12-5 to TRBJ2-3; 12 nucleotides align to TRBD2. V was clipped by 1 base and J by 1 base; unmatched bases: 0. This CDR3 is 16 amino acids long. Germline CDR1 is LGHNT and CDR2 is FRNRAP. The CDR3 DNA reads as TGTGCTAGTGGTTTGGCTAGCGGGGGGGGCACAGATACGCAGTATTTT. As protein: CASGLASGGGTDTQYF. The variable domain in full, with the rest retrieved from reference TRBV12-5 and TRBJ2-3, is DARVTQTPRHKVTEMGQEVTMRCQPILGHNTVFWYRQTMMQGLELLAYFRNRAPLDDSGMPKDRFSAEMPDATLATLKIQPSEPRDSAVYFCASGLASGGGTDTQYFGPGTRLTVL.

The V and J genes are TRBV5-1 and TRBJ2-3, with D uncertain. CDR3 length: 17 amino acids. Trimming cost V 0 bases and J 0 bases, with 14 bases left between them. The germline V gene has CDR1 SGHRS and CDR2 YFSETQ. Here the CDR3 reads CASSLASPPTSTDTQYF. The CDR3 nucleotides read TGCGCCAGCAGCTTGGCTTCTCCACCTACTAGCACAGATACGCAGTATTTT.

The V call is TRBV29-1, the J call TRBJ1-1; D is ambiguous. V was pared by 4 bases and J by 2 bases, with 14 bases between. The germline CDR1 and CDR2 sequences are SQVTM and ANQGSEA. CDR3 size: 14 residues. The CDR3 bases are TGCAGCGTTGGACACACCCTCCGAAACACTGAAGCTTTCTTT. As protein: CSVGHTLRNTEAFF.

The chain recombines TRBV7-3 with TRBJ2-3; D remains unclear. V shed 3 bases and J shed 5 bases, with 12 bases lying between them. Germline loops: CDR1 SGHTA, CDR2 FQGTGA. The CDR3 runs to 14 residues. CDR3 sequence reads: CASSLAPSLDTQYF. Here the CDR3 DNA reads TGTGCCAGCAGCTTGGCCCCCTCTTTAGATACGCAGTATTTT.

The CDR3 reads CASTPINGNTIYF. For the CDR3, the DNA is TGTGCCAGCACCCCTATCAATGGAAACACCATATATTTT. The rearrangement links TRBV6-5 to TRBJ1-3; no clear D. CDR1 and CDR2 (germline): MNHEY, SVGAGI. The V gene lost 7 bases and the J gene lost 3 bases, with 10 bases spanning the gap. CDR3 length: 13 amino acids.

J is TRBJ2-5 and V is TRBV6-1; no firm D call. Germline V gene lookup returns CDR1 MNHNS and CDR2 SASEGT. The CDR3 is 14 amino acids. The ends were cut back, 0 bases at V and 0 bases at J, with 5 bases in the middle. CDR3 sequence reads: CASSEAGYQETQYF. Written as DNA, the CDR3 is TGTGCCAGCAGTGAAGCTGGCTACCAAGAGACCCAGTACTTC.

The chain couples TRBV29-1 to TRBJ2-7; weak D call: TRBD2 (5 bases). The V end was cut by 4 bases, the J end by 3 bases, with 10 bases between. The germline V gene encodes CDR1 SQVTM and CDR2 ANQGSEA. The CDR3 contains 12 residues. CDR3 in amino acids: CSVAYGSYEQYF. The CDR3, as DNA: TGCAGCGTTGCATATGGGAGCTACGAGCAGTACTTC.

The chain combines TRBV5-6 with TRBJ2-1; perhaps TRBD2 as D (6 bases). Trimming removed 4 bases at V and 8 bases at J, with 13 bases between. This CDR3 has 13 amino acids. The V gene's germline CDR1 is SGHDT and CDR2 YYEEEE. The CDR3 region is CASSLAGGHEQFF. CDR3 coding DNA: TGTGCCAGCAGCCTGGCCGGGGGACATGAGCAGTTCTTC. Full variable domain (outside the CDR3, taken from reference TRBV5-6 and TRBJ2-1): DAGVTQSPTHLIKTRGQQVTLRCSPKSGHDTVSWYQQALGQGPQFIFQYYEEEERQRGNFPDRFSGHQFPNYSSELNVNALLLGDSALYLCASSLAGGHEQFFGPGTRLTVL.

This chain connects TRBV7-9 to TRBJ2-5, with D tentatively TRBD1 (5 bases). Trimming shortened V by 1 base and J by 3 bases, and 12 bases separated the two germline ends. Germline V lookup: CDR1 SEHNR, CDR2 FQNEAQ (reference sequence). CDR3 size: 15 residues. The CDR3 region is CASSLGGRPEETQYF. CDR3 DNA: TGTGCCAGCAGCTTAGGGGGCCGGCCTGAAGAGACCCAGTACTTC.

The chain joins TRBV28 to TRBJ2-2; D not certain. The germline gives CDR1 MDHEN, CDR2 SYDVKM. V was clipped by 1 base and J by 6 bases, with 9 bases between them. The CDR3 loop spans 14 amino acids. CDR3 loop: CASSLSGSSGELFF. For the CDR3, the DNA is TGTGCCAGCAGTTTATCGGGTAGTTCCGGGGAGCTGTTTTTT.

As for this clone: Other DNA sequences in the same sample also yield this CDR3. CDR3 amino acids: CASSFGQGGEQYF. CDR3 nucleotide sequence: TGCGCCAGCAGCTTCGGACAGGGGGGGGAGCAGTACTTC. The chain couples TRBV5-1 to TRBJ2-7, with 10 nucleotides matching TRBD1. The V segment lost 2 bases and the J segment 7 bases; nucleotides outside the gene matches: 3. The CDR3 spans 13 residues. The germline CDR1 and CDR2 sequences are SGHRS and YFSETQ.

The chain has TRBV7-9 and TRBJ2-2; D is perhaps TRBD1 (6 bases). Germline CDR1 SEHNR, CDR2 FQNEAQ (reference sequence). The CDR3 runs to 15 residues. Trimming pared 5 bases from V and 1 base from J, leaving 11 bases between. DNA of the CDR3: TGTGCCAGCAGCCGAGGGACAATGAACACCGGGGAGCTGTTTTTT. Translation gives CASSRGTMNTGELFF. The full variable domain, rest sourced from reference TRBV7-9 and TRBJ2-2, is DTGVSQNPRHKITKRGQNVTFRCDPISEHNRLYWYRQTLGQGPEFLTYFQNEAQLEKSRLLSDRFSAERPKGSFSTLEIQRTEQGDSAMYLCASSRGTMNTGELFFGEGSRLTVL.